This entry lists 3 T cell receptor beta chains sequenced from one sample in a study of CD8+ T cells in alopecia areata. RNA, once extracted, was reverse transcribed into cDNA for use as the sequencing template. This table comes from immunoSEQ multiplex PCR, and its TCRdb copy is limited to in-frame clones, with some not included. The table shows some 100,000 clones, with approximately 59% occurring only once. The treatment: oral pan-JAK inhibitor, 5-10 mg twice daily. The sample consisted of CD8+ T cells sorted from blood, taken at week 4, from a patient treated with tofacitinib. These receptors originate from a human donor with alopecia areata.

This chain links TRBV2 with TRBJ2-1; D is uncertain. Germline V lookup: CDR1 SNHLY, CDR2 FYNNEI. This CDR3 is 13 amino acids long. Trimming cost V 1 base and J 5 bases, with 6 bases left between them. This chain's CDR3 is CASSEGSNNEQFF. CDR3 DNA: TGTGCCAGCAGTGAAGGCAGCAACAATGAGCAGTTCTTC. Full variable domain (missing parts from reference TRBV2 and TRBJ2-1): EPEVTQTPSHQVTQMGQEVILRCVPISNHLYFYWYRQILGQKVEFLVSFYNNEISEKSEIFDDQFSVERPDGSNFTLKIRSTKLEDSAMYFCASSEGSNNEQFFGPGTRLTVL.

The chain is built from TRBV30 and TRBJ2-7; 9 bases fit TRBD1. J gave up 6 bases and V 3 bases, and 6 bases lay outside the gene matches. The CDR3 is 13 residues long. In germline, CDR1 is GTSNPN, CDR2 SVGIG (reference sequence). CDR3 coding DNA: TGTGCCTGGAGCTCCACAGGGGGCGGCGAGCAGTACTTC. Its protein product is CAWSSTGGGEQYF. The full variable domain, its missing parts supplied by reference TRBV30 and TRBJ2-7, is SQTIHQWPATLVQPVGSPLSLECTVEGTSNPNLYWYRQAAGRGLQLLFYSVGIGQISSEVPQNLSASRPQDRQFILSSKKLLLSDSGFYLCAWSSTGGGEQYFGPGTRLTVT.

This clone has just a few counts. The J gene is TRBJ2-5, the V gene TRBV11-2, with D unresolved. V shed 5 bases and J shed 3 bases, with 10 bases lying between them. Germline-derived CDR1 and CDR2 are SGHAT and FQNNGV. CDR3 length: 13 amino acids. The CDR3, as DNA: TGTGCCAGCAGCCTCTATCTGGAAGAGACCCAGTACTTC. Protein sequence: CASSLYLEETQYF.